This T cell receptor beta chain was sequenced during a study of cytomegalovirus exposure and HLA in healthy donors. The PCR employed 60 Vbeta primers together with 13 Jbeta primers. Assay used: immunoSEQ multiplex PCR; TCRdb lists only in-frame clones, some missing. The sample comprises roughly 100,000 clones, roughly 72% of which are singletons, and approximately 5.3% rests with the top ten. Remarks on this clone: Its antigen remains unidentified.

The CDR3 length is 11 residues. Germline assignment: CDR1 DFQATT and CDR2 SNEGSKA (reference sequence). Trimming cost V 8 bases and J 10 bases, with 17 bases left between them. Regarding donors, all were healthy bone marrow donors. Overall study findings and caveats: Being productive about 87% or about 30% of the time was typical of most TCR beta V segments in an earlier analysis.

The chain is built from TRBV20-1 and TRBJ1-1, with TRBD1 as a possible D gene (6 bases). The sample taken for sequencing was PBMCs. The sequence derives from a man aged 30-40 years in good health and CMV-seropositive. CDR3 sequence (DNA): TGCAGTCTCGATCAGGGGAAGGTAGCTTTCTTT. Translation: CSLDQGKVAFF.